This T cell receptor beta chain was sequenced for a study of cytomegalovirus exposure and HLA in healthy donors. General study findings and limits: The study put some 150 TCR beta chains on its list as cytomegalovirus-associated. For cytomegalovirus status, the classifier reportedly gave diagnoses with high specificity and sensitivity.

This clone was counted only a few times. The antigen is unknown. The CDR3 loop spans 17 amino acids. V lost 5 bases and J lost 2; bases outside the gene matches: 5. CDR1 and CDR2 (germline): SEHNR, FQNEAQ (reference sequence). Only in-frame clones appear in the TCRdb table, and some are missing; sequencing was by immunoSEQ multiplex PCR. The sample yields 100,000 to 120,000 clones, 90% to 96% seen once. The J gene is TRBJ2-3, the V gene TRBV7-9, with TRBD2 matching over 15 bases. The sequenced sample consisted of PBMCs. The TCR sequence derives from a woman aged 18 to 35 in good health and CMV-seronegative. The CDR3 nucleotides read TGTGCCAGCAGCCCTGGACTAGCGGGGGGGCCCACAGATACGCAGTATTTT. Protein product: CASSPGLAGGPTDTQYF.